The rows below give T cell receptor beta chains drawn from one sample of a study of shared clonotypes between healthy human individuals. The table came from immunoSEQ multiplex PCR; TCRdb's copy has only in-frame clones and leaves some out. The top ten clones hold about 12% of a sample with about 490,000 clones, 70% to 85% of them seen once. The specimen sequenced was PBMCs. Every receptor here comes from a woman in her thirties or forties in good health. Some clones in this sample may be carry-over from other donors' samples. The conserved cysteine and the conserved F or W are not part of the CDR3 here.

V gene,CDR3 protein
TRBV9,ASSVAARQASYNEQF
TRBV5-1,ASSGVAGDYEQY
TRBV27,ASSTAPDRAGELF
TRBV18,ASSRGAENNEQF
TRBV19,ASSAAGTGLYGYT
TRBV12-2,ASRFTPPLDTIY
TRBV6-5,ASSPGQGTYEQY
TRBV7-2,ASSPAGTSGRADTQY
TRBV20-1,SARISGGQF
TRBV5-1,ASSLAGTPGGEKLF
TRBV13,ASSLSGIGAF
TRBV30,AWSGGTGRSYNSPLH
TRBV27,ASRPEWTSGRLF
TRBV27,ASSDDGQLYNEQF
TRBV19,ASSIPAGEGTDTQY
TRBV29-1,SVEESGRAGEQY
TRBV19,ASSAAALAGVSEQY